This TCR beta chain was captured by sequencing in a study of cytomegalovirus exposure and HLA in healthy donors. The CDR3 runs to 11 residues. CDR1 is PRHDT, CDR2 FYEKMQ, per germline (reference sequence). The germline V and J ends were trimmed by 4 bases and 10 bases, with 10 bases remaining between them. Each donor was nominally healthy when sampled (though unrecorded immune exposures were likely). Use of 60 Vbeta and 13 Jbeta primers characterized the PCR. TCRdb's table, derived via immunoSEQ multiplex PCR, lists solely in-frame clones and lacks some. The sample spans 70,000 or so clones; the ten largest clones claim roughly 2.6%.

Sequencing was performed on PBMCs. The clonotype was recovered from a man aged 40-55 years in good health and CMV-seronegative. The V gene is TRBV13, the J gene TRBJ1-1; D remains unclear. CDR3 nucleotides: TGTGCCAGCAGCTCCCGGGTTGGAGCTTTCTTT. Amino acid sequence: CASSSRVGAFF.